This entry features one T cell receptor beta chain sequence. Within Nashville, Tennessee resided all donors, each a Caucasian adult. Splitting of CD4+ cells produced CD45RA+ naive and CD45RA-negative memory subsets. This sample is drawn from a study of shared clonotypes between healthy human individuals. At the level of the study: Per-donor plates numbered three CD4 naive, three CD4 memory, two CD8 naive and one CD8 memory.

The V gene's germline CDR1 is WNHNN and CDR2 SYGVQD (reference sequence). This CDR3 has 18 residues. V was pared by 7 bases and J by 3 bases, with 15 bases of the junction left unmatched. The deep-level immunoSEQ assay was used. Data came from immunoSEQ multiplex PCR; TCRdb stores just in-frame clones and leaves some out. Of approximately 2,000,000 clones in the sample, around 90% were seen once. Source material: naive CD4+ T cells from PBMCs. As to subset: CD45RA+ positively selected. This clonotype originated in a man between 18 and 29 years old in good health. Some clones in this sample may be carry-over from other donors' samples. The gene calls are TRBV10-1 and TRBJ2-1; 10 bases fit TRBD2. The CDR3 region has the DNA TGCGCCAGCACCATACACCCAGCGGGAGGGGGAATCTACAATGAGCAGTTCTTC. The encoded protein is CASTIHPAGGGIYNEQFF.